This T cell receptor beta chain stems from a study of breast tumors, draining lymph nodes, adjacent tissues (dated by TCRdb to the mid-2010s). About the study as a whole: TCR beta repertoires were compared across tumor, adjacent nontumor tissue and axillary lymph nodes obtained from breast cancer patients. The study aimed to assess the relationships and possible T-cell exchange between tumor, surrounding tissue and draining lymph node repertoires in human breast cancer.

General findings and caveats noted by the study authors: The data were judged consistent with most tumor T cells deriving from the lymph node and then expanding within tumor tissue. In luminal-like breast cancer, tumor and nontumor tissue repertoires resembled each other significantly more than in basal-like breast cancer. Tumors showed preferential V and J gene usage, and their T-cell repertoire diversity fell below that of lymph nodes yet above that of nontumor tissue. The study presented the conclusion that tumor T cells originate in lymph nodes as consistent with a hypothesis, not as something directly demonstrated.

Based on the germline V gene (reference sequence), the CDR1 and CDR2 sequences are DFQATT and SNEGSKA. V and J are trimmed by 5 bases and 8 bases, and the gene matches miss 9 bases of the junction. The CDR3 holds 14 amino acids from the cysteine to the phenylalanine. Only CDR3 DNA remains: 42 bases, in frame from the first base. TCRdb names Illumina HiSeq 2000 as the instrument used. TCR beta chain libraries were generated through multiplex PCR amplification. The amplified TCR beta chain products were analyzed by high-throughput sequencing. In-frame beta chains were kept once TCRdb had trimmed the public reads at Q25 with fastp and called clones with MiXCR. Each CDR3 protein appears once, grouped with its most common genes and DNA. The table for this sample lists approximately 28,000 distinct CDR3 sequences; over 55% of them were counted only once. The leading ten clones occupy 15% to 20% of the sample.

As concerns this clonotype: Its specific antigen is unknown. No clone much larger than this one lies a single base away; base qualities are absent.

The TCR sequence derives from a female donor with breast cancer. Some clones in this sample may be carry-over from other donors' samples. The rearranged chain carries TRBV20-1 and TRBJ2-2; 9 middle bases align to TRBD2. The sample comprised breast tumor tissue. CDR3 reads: CSAGLSGSGGELFF. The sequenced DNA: TGCAGTGCTGGGCTTAGCGGGAGCGGGGGGGAGCTGTTTTTT.